The clone carrying this T cell receptor beta chain was observed at least ten times. RNA transcripts provided the source from which TCR beta CDR3 regions were amplified. The primer set for the first-round RT-PCR of the TCR CDR3 was HTBI. TCRdb recomputed calls from the multiplex PCR reads with MiXCR, one row per CDR3 protein. Among a few hundred thousand distinct CDR3 sequences listed, around 21% were seen once. Germline CDR1 LGHNA, CDR2 YNFKEQ. V was pared by 1 base and J by 7 bases, with 12 bases of the junction left unmatched. The CDR3 totals 17 residues. These data come from a study of T cells in Graves' hyperthyroidism and ophthalmopathy. The authors deemed Graves' hyperthyroidism stable absent ophthalmopathy progression within 18 months. Newly diagnosed hyperthyroidism patients aged 18 to 65 years had disease lasting under 2 months. Fresh peripheral blood, approximately 10 ml, was the source of the PBMCs.

The chain has TRBV4-2 and TRBJ1-5, with 8 bases aligning to TRBD1. Sequenced: blood. This receptor was identified in a man aged 18 to 29 with Graves' hyperthyroidism. The CDR3 bases are TGTGCCAGCAGCCAAGTTGGGTTACAGGGGGAAGGACAGCCCCAGCATTTT. Its protein product is CASSQVGLQGEGQPQHF.